The clone carrying this T cell receptor (beta chain) occurred once. Antigen unknown. The data derive from a study of cytomegalovirus exposure and HLA in healthy donors. Study-level information: Most donors, 81% of more than 300 genotyped, fell in the Caucasian-associated ancestry cluster.

Points from the study as a whole: Among the most significant clusters, several appeared linked to common viral pathogens in a later analysis.

The PCR contained 60 Vbeta and 13 Jbeta primers. Authors' data handling: Later work found about 80 million unique TCR beta chains, with some 11 million shared. Assay used: immunoSEQ multiplex PCR; TCRdb lists only in-frame clones, some missing. D and trimming were read from the DNA, whereas the V and J calls and clone size are those reported in that table. The profile shows roughly 220,000 clones, roughly 68% of them singletons. CDR1 and CDR2 from the germline V gene are SEHNR and FQNEAQ (reference sequence). The CDR3 runs 14 residues. The sample consisted of PBMCs. The J gene is TRBJ2-2, the V gene TRBV7-9; a weak D match, TRBD1 (8 bases). This clonotype originated in a man in his forties or fifties in good health and CMV-seropositive. The CDR3 DNA sequence: TGTGCTTCTTCCCCGACAGGGGAGGGCGGGGAGCTGTTTTTT. Protein: CASSPTGEGGELFF.